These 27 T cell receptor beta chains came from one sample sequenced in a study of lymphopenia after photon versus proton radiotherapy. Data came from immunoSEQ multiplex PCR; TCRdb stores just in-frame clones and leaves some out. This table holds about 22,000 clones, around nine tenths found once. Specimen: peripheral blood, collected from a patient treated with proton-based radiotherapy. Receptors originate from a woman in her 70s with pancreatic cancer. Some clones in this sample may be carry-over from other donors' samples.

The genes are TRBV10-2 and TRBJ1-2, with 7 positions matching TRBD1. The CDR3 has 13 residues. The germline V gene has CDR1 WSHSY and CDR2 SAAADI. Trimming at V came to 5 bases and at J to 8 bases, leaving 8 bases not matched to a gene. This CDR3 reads CASSRDSQGGYTF. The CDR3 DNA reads TGCGCCAGCAGTAGGGACAGCCAAGGGGGCTACACCTTC.

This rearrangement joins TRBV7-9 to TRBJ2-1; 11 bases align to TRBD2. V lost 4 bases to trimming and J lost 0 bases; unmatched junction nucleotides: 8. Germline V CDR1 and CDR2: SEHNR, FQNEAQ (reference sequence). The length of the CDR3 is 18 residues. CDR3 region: CASSSYPGLAGSYNEQFF. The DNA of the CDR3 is TGTGCCAGCAGCTCATACCCCGGACTAGCGGGCTCCTACAATGAGCAGTTCTTC.

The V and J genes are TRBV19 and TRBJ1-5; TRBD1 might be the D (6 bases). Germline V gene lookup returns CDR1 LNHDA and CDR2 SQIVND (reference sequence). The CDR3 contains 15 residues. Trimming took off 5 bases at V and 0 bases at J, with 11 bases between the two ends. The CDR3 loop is CASSSTGDSNQPQHF. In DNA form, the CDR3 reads TGTGCCAGTAGTTCGACAGGAGATAGCAATCAGCCCCAGCATTTT.

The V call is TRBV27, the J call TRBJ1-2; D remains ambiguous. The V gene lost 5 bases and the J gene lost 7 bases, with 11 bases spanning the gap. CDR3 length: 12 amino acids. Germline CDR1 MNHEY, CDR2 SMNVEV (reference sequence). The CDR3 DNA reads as TGTGCCAGCAGTGCGGGTCTTGGTGGCTACACCTTC. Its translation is CASSAGLGGYTF.

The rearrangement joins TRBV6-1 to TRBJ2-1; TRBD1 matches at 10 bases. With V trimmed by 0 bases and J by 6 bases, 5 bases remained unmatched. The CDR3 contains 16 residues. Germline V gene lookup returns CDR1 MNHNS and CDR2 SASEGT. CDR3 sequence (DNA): TGTGCCAGCAGTGAAGCGCTTGGGACAGGGGTCAATGAGCAGTTCTTC. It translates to CASSEALGTGVNEQFF.

CDR3 residues: CASSLVAGNTEAFF. The DNA of the CDR3 is TGTGCCAGCAGCTTAGTGGCGGGGAACACTGAAGCTTTCTTT. The chain joins TRBV11-2 to TRBJ1-1; D is uncertain. CDR1 and CDR2 from the germline V gene are SGHAT and FQNNGV. The CDR3 spans 14 residues. The V end was cut by 1 base, the J end by 1 base, with 7 bases between.

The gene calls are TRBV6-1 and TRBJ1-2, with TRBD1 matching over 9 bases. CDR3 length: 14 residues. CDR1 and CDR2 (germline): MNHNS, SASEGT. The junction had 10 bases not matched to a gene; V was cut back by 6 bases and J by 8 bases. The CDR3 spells CASSPLGQGQGYTF. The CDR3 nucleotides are TGTGCCAGCAGCCCGTTGGGACAGGGTCAGGGCTACACCTTC.

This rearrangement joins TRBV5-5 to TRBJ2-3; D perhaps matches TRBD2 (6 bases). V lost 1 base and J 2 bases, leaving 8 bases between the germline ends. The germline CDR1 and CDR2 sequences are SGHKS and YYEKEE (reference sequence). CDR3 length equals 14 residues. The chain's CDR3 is CASSLKLATDTQYF. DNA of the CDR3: TGTGCCAGCAGCTTGAAACTAGCCACAGATACGCAGTATTTT.

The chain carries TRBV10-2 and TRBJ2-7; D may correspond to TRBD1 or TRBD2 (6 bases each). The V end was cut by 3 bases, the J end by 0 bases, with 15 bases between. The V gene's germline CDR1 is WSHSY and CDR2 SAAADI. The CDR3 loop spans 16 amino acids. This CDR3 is CASSELRGDTSYEQYF. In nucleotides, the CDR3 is TGCGCCAGCAGTGAACTTAGGGGGGACACCTCCTACGAGCAGTACTTC.

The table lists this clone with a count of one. The DNA for the CDR3 is TGCGCCAGCAGCATGGGACTAGCGGGAGGCGCAGATACGCAGTATTTT. Protein sequence: CASSMGLAGGADTQYF. This chain joins TRBV5-1 and TRBJ2-3; 15 nucleotides match TRBD2. This CDR3 region has 16 residues. Germline lookup yields CDR1 SGHRS and CDR2 YFSETQ. The junction had 4 bases not matched to a gene; V was cut back by 4 bases and J by 4 bases.

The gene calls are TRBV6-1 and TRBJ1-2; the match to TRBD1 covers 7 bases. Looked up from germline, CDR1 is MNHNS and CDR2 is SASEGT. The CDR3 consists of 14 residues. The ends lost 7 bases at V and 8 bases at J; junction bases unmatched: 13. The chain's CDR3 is CASIKTGRLEGYTF. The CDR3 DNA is TGTGCCAGCATTAAGACAGGGCGGCTTGAGGGCTACACCTTC.

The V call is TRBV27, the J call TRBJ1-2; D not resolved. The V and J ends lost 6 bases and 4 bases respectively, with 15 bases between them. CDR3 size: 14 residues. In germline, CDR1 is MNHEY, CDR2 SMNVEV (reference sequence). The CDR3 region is CASSPTWGGYGYTF. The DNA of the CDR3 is TGTGCCAGCAGCCCTACCTGGGGTGGCTATGGCTACACCTTC.

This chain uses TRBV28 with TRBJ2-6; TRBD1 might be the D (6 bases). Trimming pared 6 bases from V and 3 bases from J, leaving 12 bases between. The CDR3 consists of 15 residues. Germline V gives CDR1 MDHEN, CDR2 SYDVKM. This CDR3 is CASSLTGIGANVLTF. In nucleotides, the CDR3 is TGTGCCAGCAGCCTCACAGGGATTGGGGCCAACGTCCTGACTTTC.

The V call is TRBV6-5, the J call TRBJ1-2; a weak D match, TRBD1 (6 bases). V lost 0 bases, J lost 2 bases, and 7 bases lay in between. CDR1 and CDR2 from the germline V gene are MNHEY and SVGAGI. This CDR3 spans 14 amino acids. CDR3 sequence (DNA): TGTGCCAGCAGTTACTCAACAGGGAACTATGGCTACACCTTC. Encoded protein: CASSYSTGNYGYTF.

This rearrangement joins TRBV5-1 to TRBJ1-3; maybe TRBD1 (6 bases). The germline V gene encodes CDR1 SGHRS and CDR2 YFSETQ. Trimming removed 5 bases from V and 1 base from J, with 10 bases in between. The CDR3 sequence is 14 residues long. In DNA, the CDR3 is TGCGCCAGCAGTCCAGGGGTTTCTGGAAACACCATATATTTT. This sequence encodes CASSPGVSGNTIYF.

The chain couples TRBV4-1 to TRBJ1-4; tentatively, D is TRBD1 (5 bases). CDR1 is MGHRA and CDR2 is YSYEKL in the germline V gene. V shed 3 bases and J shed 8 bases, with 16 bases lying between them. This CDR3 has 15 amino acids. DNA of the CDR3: TGCGCCAGCAGCCACGCCTTCACAGGTGAAGAAAAACTGTTTTTT. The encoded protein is CASSHAFTGEEKLFF.

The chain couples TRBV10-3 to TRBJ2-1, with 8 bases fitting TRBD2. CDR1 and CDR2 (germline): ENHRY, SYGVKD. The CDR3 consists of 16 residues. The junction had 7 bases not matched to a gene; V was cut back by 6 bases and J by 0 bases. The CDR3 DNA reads TGTGCCATCAGCCGAGCGGGAGCTAGCTCCTACAATGAGCAGTTCTTC. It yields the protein CAISRAGASSYNEQFF.

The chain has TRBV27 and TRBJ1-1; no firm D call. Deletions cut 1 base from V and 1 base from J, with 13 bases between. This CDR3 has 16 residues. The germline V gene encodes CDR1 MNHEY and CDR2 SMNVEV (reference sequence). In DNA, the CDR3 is TGTGCCAGCAGTTTATTCGGGTTGGGCGCGAACACTGAAGCTTTCTTT. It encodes CASSLFGLGANTEAFF.

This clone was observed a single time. CDR3 nucleotide sequence: TGTGCCAGCAGTCGGACACCTGGAAACACCATATATTTT. Translated, it gives CASSRTPGNTIYF. The gene calls are TRBV27 and TRBJ1-3; a possible D gene is TRBD1 (5 bases). V dropped 5 bases and J dropped 2 bases, with 7 bases sitting between them. The CDR3 has 13 residues. Germline V lookup: CDR1 MNHEY, CDR2 SMNVEV (reference sequence).

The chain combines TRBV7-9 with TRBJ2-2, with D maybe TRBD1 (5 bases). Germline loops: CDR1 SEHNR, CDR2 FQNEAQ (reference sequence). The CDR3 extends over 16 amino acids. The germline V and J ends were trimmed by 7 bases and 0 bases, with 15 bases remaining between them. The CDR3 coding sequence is TGTGCCAGCACCAAAACCCAGGGAACGAACACCGGGGAGCTGTTTTTT. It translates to CASTKTQGTNTGELFF.

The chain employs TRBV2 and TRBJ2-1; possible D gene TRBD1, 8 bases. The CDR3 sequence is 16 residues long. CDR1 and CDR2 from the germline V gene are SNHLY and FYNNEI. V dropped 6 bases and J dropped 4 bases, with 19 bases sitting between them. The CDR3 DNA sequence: TGTGCCAGCAGCGAAAGAAACAGGGGGGGGTACAATGAGCAGTTCTTC. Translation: CASSERNRGGYNEQFF.

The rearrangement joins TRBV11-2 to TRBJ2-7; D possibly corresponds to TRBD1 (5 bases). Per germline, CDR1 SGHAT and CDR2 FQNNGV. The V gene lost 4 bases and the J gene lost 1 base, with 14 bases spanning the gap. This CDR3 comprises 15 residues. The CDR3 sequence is CASSSLGLGSYEQYF. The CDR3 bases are TGTGCCAGCAGCTCCCTGGGGCTGGGTTCCTACGAGCAGTACTTC.

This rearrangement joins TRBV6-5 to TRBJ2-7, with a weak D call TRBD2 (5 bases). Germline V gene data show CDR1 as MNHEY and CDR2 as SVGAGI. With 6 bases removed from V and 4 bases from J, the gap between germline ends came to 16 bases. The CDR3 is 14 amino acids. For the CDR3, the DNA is TGTGCCAGCAGCCCCTCGAGGACGGGGTACGAGCAGTACTTC. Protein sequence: CASSPSRTGYEQYF.

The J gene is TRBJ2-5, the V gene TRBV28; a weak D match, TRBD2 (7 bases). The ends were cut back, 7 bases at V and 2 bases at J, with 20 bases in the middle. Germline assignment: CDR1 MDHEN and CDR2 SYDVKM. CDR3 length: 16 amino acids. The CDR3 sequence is CASTTFGGGGQETQYF. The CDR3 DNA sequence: TGTGCCAGCACCACTTTTGGGGGAGGGGGGCAAGAGACCCAGTACTTC.

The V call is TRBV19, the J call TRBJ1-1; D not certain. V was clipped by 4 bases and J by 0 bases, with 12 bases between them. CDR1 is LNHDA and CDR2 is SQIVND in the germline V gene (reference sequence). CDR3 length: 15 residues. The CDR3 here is CASSKGQGMNTEAFF. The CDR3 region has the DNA TGTGCCAGTAGTAAAGGGCAAGGAATGAACACTGAAGCTTTCTTT.

CDR3 sequence: CASSRTGIPYEQYF. The DNA of the CDR3 is TGTGCCAGCAGTCGTACAGGGATCCCCTACGAGCAGTACTTC. The chain uses TRBV27 and TRBJ2-7; possible D gene TRBD1, 6 bases. Deletions cut 5 bases from V and 2 bases from J, with 13 bases between. The CDR3 has 14 residues. CDR1 and CDR2 from the germline V gene are MNHEY and SMNVEV (reference sequence).

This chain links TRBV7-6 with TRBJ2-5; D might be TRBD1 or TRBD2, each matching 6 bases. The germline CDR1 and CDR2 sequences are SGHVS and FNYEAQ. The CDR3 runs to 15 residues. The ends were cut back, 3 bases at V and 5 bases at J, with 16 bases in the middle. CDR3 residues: CASSLGGGHPETQYF. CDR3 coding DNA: TGTGCCAGCAGCTTGGGGGGCGGTCACCCCGAGACCCAGTACTTC. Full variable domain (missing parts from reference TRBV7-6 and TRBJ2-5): GAGVSQSPRYKVTKRGQDVALRCDPISGHVSLYWYRQALGQGPEFLTYFNYEAQQDKSGLPNDRFSAERPEGSISTLTIQRTEQRDSAMYRCASSLGGGHPETQYFGPGTRLLVL.